This T cell receptor (beta chain) was recovered during a study of T cells after yellow fever vaccination. Overall study: Fractions with few cells were prepared using SMART-Seq v4 Ultra Low Input.

TCRdb ran MiXCR on the 5' RACE reads and lists one entry per CDR3 protein. Here the sample spans about 170,000 distinct CDR3 sequences, approximately 10% being singletons. The sequence derives from a man between 18 and 29 years old who received the YFV17D yellow fever vaccine. The material was CD8+ T cells sorted from PBMCs, obtained 15 days after the yellow fever booster vaccination.

The CDR3 sequence: CASSIQGSYNEQFF. CDR3 nucleotide sequence: TGTGCCAGCAGTATACAGGGATCCTACAATGAGCAGTTCTTC. This chain links TRBV2 with TRBJ2-1; TRBD1 might be the D (6 bases). Germline-derived CDR1 and CDR2 are SNHLY and FYNNEI. V was shortened by 5 bases and J by 1 base, with 9 bases between the two germline ends. The CDR3 extends over 14 amino acids.